The next 14 T cell receptor beta chains were all read from a single sample in a study of blood T cell repertoires in COVID-19 (dated by TCRdb to the early 2020s). Libraries were made using the immunoSEQ multiplex PCR assay. Not all clones reach the TCRdb copy of this immuneACCESS table, which keeps in-frame sequences only. Checked studies attribute under half of the gap to unresolved V genes and leave the rest unexplained. This sample is represented by approximately 130,000 clones; approximately 85% of them were singletons. About 13% of the sample is taken by the ten largest. The sequenced material came from peripheral blood. These receptors were obtained from a human donor in a cohort sampled during active COVID-19.

V and J are TRBV19 and TRBJ2-7; 9 nucleotides match TRBD1. The CDR3 has 14 amino acids. The germline V gene encodes CDR1 LNHDA and CDR2 SQIVND (reference sequence). V dropped 3 bases and J dropped 9; count of bases not matched to a gene: 9. This CDR3 is CASSMEDRGRGQYF. As DNA, the CDR3 is TGTGCCAGTAGTATGGAGGACAGGGGTCGTGGGCAGTACTTC. The whole variable domain, remainder taken from reference TRBV19 and TRBJ2-7, is DGGITQSPKYLFRKEGQNVTLSCEQNLNHDAMYWYRQDPGQGLRLIYYSQIVNDFQKGDIAEGYSVSREKKESFPLTVTSAQKNPTAFYLCASSMEDRGRGQYFGPGTRLTVT.

This clone was detected only once. This chain joins TRBV4-2 and TRBJ1-4, with 10 positions matching TRBD1. The trim removed 1 base at V and 8 bases at J, leaving 7 bases unmatched. The CDR3 has 16 residues. Germline-derived CDR1 and CDR2 are LGHNA and YNFKEQ. For the CDR3, the DNA is TGTGCCAGCAGCCAAGCTTTGGGGACAGGGGTCGAAAAACTGTTTTTT. It codes for CASSQALGTGVEKLFF.

This clone appeared a single time. This chain uses TRBV19 with TRBJ2-7; TRBD1 matches at 9 bases. This CDR3 spans 15 amino acids. Germline CDR1 LNHDA, CDR2 SQIVND (reference sequence). Germline trimming cut 4 bases from V and 7 bases from J; bases unmatched to any gene: 11. CDR3 residues: CASSTPQGARREQYF. CDR3 nucleotides: TGTGCCAGTAGTACCCCACAGGGGGCCCGAAGGGAGCAGTACTTC.

The chain employs TRBV11-3 and TRBJ2-7; the match to TRBD1 covers 10 bases. Germline loops: CDR1 SGHNT, CDR2 YENEEA. Losses at the gene ends were 3 bases for V and 3 bases for J; bases not matched to a gene: 5. The CDR3 loop spans 15 amino acids. Here the CDR3 reads CASSLLGQGNYEQYF. In DNA form, the CDR3 reads TGTGCCAGCAGCTTGCTGGGACAGGGGAACTACGAGCAGTACTTC.

This chain connects TRBV5-1 to TRBJ1-1, with TRBD1 as a possible D gene (5 bases). The V gene's germline CDR1 is SGHRS and CDR2 YFSETQ. V was pared by 0 bases and J by 5 bases, with 11 bases between. CDR3 length: 14 amino acids. CDR3 region: CASSLVGGETEAFF. CDR3 in DNA: TGCGCCAGCAGCTTGGTGGGGGGAGAGACTGAAGCTTTCTTT.

DNA for the CDR3: TGTGCCAGCAGCGCCCGGACAGGTTGGCAAGAGACCCAGTACTTC. Amino acid sequence: CASSARTGWQETQYF. The rearrangement links TRBV14 to TRBJ2-5; 7 nucleotides line up with TRBD1. CDR3 length equals 15 residues. Germline V gene data show CDR1 as SGHDN and CDR2 as FVKESK. Trimming removed 5 bases from V and 2 bases from J; junction bases left unmatched: 8.

This sequence joins TRBV12-5 and TRBJ2-7, with D tentatively TRBD1 (5 bases). V dropped 4 bases and J dropped 4 bases, with 17 bases sitting between them. CDR1 LGHNT and CDR2 FRNRAP come from the germline V gene. The CDR3 consists of 15 residues. CDR3 sequence (DNA): TGTGCTAGTGGTTACCAGGGAATCTCTTCTTACGAGCAGTACTTC. Translating it yields CASGYQGISSYEQYF.

The V gene is TRBV5-4, the J gene TRBJ2-6, with unresolved D. V was trimmed by 5 bases and J by 1 base, leaving 16 bases between them. CDR3 length equals 17 residues. CDR1 and CDR2 (germline): SGHNT, YYREEE (reference sequence). CDR3 bases: TGTGCCAGCAGGAAAATGGGCCAGACATCTGGGGCCAACGTCCTGACTTTC. It encodes CASRKMGQTSGANVLTF.

Only a few counts were recorded for this clone. The chain couples TRBV28 to TRBJ2-3; no firm D call. The CDR3 runs to 12 residues. Trimming took 8 bases from V and 8 from J, leaving 14 bases between them. Germline loops: CDR1 MDHEN, CDR2 SYDVKM. CDR3 amino acids: CASGREYFTQYF. As DNA, the CDR3 is TGTGCCAGCGGGCGAGAGTATTTTACGCAGTATTTT.

The rearrangement joins TRBV15 to TRBJ1-2, with 12 nucleotides matching TRBD1. Germline CDR1 LNHNV, CDR2 YYDKDF (reference sequence). This CDR3 is 14 amino acids long. The V and J ends lost 6 bases and 8 bases, in that order; junction bases with no gene match: 7. The CDR3 region is CATRPGTGGRGYTF. The DNA of the CDR3 is TGTGCCACCAGACCCGGGACAGGGGGCAGAGGCTACACCTTC.

V usage is TRBV5-1 and J usage is TRBJ2-2; weak D call: TRBD1 (6 bases). The V end was cut by 6 bases, the J end by 4 bases, with 13 bases between. In germline, CDR1 is SGHRS, CDR2 YFSETQ. There are 14 residues in the CDR3. The CDR3 region is CASTGASGTGELFF. The CDR3 bases are TGCGCCAGCACAGGGGCCTCGGGCACCGGGGAGCTGTTTTTT. Variable domain in full (rest from reference TRBV5-1 and TRBJ2-2): KAGVTQTPRYLIKTRGQQVTLSCSPISGHRSVSWYQQTPGQGLQFLFEYFSETQRNKGNFPGRFSGRQFSNSRSEMNVSTLELGDSALYLCASTGASGTGELFFGEGSRLTVL.

The V and J genes are TRBV2 and TRBJ1-1; D is perhaps TRBD1 (5 bases). The CDR3 has 12 residues. Trimming removed 11 bases from V and 4 bases from J, with 14 bases in between. The germline V gene encodes CDR1 SNHLY and CDR2 FYNNEI. The CDR3 reads CAWGAGPTEAFF. Written as DNA, the CDR3 is TGTGCCTGGGGAGCGGGGCCCACTGAAGCTTTCTTT.

CDR3: CASSLALGQGLTEAFF. The CDR3 DNA follows: TGTGCCAGCAGCTTAGCCCTTGGACAGGGACTGACTGAAGCTTTCTTT. This chain connects TRBV7-8 to TRBJ1-1; 8 nucleotides align to TRBD1. Germline-derived CDR1 and CDR2 are SGHVS and FQNEAQ. The CDR3 is 16 residues long. With V trimmed by 0 bases and J by 5 bases, 8 bases remained unmatched.

This clone has just a few counts. J is TRBJ2-5 and V is TRBV4-1; TRBD2 agrees at 9 bases. The germline gives CDR1 MGHRA, CDR2 YSYEKL. The CDR3 runs 16 residues. The junction had 7 bases not matched to a gene; V was cut back by 0 bases and J by 5 bases. CDR3 amino acids: CASSQDGGGAGETQYF. In DNA, the CDR3 is TGCGCCAGCAGCCAAGATGGCGGGGGGGCTGGGGAGACCCAGTACTTC.